Listed below are T cell receptor beta chains from one sample, sequenced in a study of breast tumors, draining lymph nodes, adjacent tissues. One entry per CDR3 protein, called by TCRdb with MiXCR from the multiplex PCR reads. In the table there are about 150,000 distinct CDR3 sequences, 32% of which are singletons. Sequencing used axillary lymph node tissue. Receptors originate from a female donor with breast cancer. Some clones in this sample may be carry-over from other donors' samples. Both conserved end residues are part of each CDR3. The D gene is left open where the match is weak.

TRBV27	TRBD2	TRBJ2-3	CASSARGLAQTDTQYF
TRBV6-2/TRBV6-3	-	TRBJ1-2	CASSALPGQLPPYGYTF
TRBV20-1	-	TRBJ2-1	CSASSYNEQFF
TRBV25-1	-	TRBJ2-7	CATRGRGGEQYF
TRBV20-1	-	TRBJ1-1	CSATPQLEAFF
TRBV6-5	TRBD1	TRBJ1-6	CASSHWGQGGSPLHF
TRBV5-1	-	TRBJ1-1	CASSYRVGTEAFF
TRBV2	-	TRBJ1-4	CASKGWGTNEKLFF
TRBV15	-	TRBJ1-1	CATSSEGFLTEAFF
TRBV13	TRBD1	TRBJ1-2	CASSSSTGDYGYTF
TRBV20-1	TRBD2	TRBJ2-1	CSATGLAGYEQFF
TRBV7-9	-	TRBJ2-5	CASSLMGSQETQYF
TRBV4-3	-	TRBJ1-4	CASSPGQINEKLFF
TRBV5-8	TRBD1	TRBJ1-5	CASRDPRQGRQPQHF
TRBV20-1	-	TRBJ2-5	CSASDQLGGGTQYF
TRBV20-1	TRBD2	TRBJ2-5	CSARVAGGPGQETQYF
TRBV20-1	TRBD2	TRBJ2-1	CSARPLAGGLKQFF
TRBV6-1	-	TRBJ1-3	CASSIWGRSSGNTIYF
TRBV20-1	TRBD2	TRBJ2-5	CSAREGPAGGQETQYF
TRBV2	TRBD2	TRBJ2-2	CASSRLAGGRTGELFF
TRBV10-3	TRBD1	TRBJ2-7	CAISEGGQGYGQYF
TRBV2	TRBD2	TRBJ2-2	CASLAGNTGELFF
TRBV2	-	TRBJ2-5	CASRGGLGEAQYF
TRBV10-3	-	TRBJ2-2	CAISESTPTGTGELFF
TRBV11-2	-	TRBJ1-1	CASSLRWYTEAFF
TRBV7-9	TRBD1	TRBJ1-2	CASSPPRQGYGYTF
TRBV2	-	TRBJ1-4	CASIVDMGEKLFF
TRBV30	-	TRBJ1-2	CAWNNYGGEGYTF
TRBV19	TRBD1	TRBJ1-1	CASKGLGTGLFEAFF
TRBV15	-	TRBJ1-4	CATSRLTATNEKLFF
TRBV12-3/TRBV12-4	TRBD1	TRBJ2-7	CASSPRQGDTYEQYF
TRBV20-1	-	TRBJ2-7	CSARDRGGGEQYF